A selection of T cell receptor beta chains follows, all from one sample in a study of OX40 agonist ivuxolimab in advanced cancers. Profiling relied on immunoSEQ multiplex PCR, and the TCRdb table lists in-frame clones only, not all of them. Of roughly 92,000 clones in the sample, 87% are singletons; the top ten hold 1.1% to 1.5%. The source material was CD4+ or CD8+ T cells sorted from blood, sampled in a trial of the OX40 agonist ivuxolimab. The receptors were sampled from an adult with an advanced solid tumor such as melanoma, head and neck, liver or kidney cancer. Each CDR3 is given without its conserved first and last residue.

V gene,CDR3 protein
TRBV29-1,SVVFGTGDYEQY
TRBV30,AWKGGKTYEQY
TRBV2,ASSEALGNYGYT
TRBV2,ASSEGLTSTDTQY
TRBV6-1,ASSEAPEGGEPQH
TRBV28,ASTAWRGYT
TRBV19,ASSHPPLNTEAF
TRBV28,ASSPAVGGYEQY
TRBV6-5,ASSYFPGQGAYEQY
TRBV7-9,ASSRQGGNIQY
TRBV9,ASSPRSGRDQETQY
TRBV28,ASSWSSVPYEQY
TRBV5-4,ASSSSRGQTEAF
TRBV18,ASSPGQVYEQY
TRBV4-2,ASSQTLSSLNFPYGYT
TRBV27,ASSFQAGESGELF
TRBV6-1,ASSEGPANEKLF
TRBV14,ASSLTRGGYT
TRBV15,ATSSGPNNNEQF
TRBV20-1,SAKRGETQY
TRBV2,ASSIQEAYNEQF
TRBV5-4,ASSFGGEKTQY
TRBV19,ASMNRDRDTGELF
TRBV30,AWMIGRTSGGRSYNEQF
TRBV10-3,AISEKTGSGADTQY
TRBV14,ASSPFAMKDNEQF
TRBV28,ASSAQQISNTEAF
TRBV19,ASSILLAGGQETQY
TRBV5-1,ASSLRLSEQF
TRBV7-6,ASSPLPRGAGGGYT
TRBV5-1,ASSSILNTEAF
TRBV14,ASSPRTGIVPPGYGYT
TRBV4-3,ASSQGQLNQPQH
TRBV7-3,ASSKSRNTGELF
TRBV30,AWRGWPSNTGELF
TRBV4-2,ASSQEGVGGGTGELF
TRBV27,ASATGAGNGYT
TRBV15,ATSREAGAAEKLF
TRBV5-4,ASSLAGPLSGANVLT
TRBV6-5,ASSEGYGYT
TRBV9,ASSSWGTSEGQTQY
TRBV27,ASSGTRGGGTQY
TRBV9,ASSPRAAYGYT
TRBV2,ASRITPDSEY
TRBV6-6,ASSFPGQNSPLH
TRBV6-6,ASSSWTSGQETQY
TRBV30,AWRQGTEAF
TRBV7-9,ASSSTGAGGQTEAF
TRBV29-1,SVVGPVGTGGVNTQY
TRBV9,ASSPRTGPTGELF
TRBV27,ASSLDRVQPEAF
TRBV7-2,ASSRGQDSPLH
TRBV7-3,ASSLSRTEAF
TRBV18,ASSLDQEKLF
TRBV7-2,ASSPQSGGTGELF
TRBV9,ASSVQGDNEQF
TRBV28,ASSFSYEQY